These T cell receptor beta chains were read from a single sample in a study of T cell repertoires in ileal Crohn's disease. Using immunoSEQ multiplex PCR, the repertoire was profiled, and TCRdb retains in-frame clones only, with some absent. Of about 5,700 clones in the sample, 75% to 80% are singletons; the top ten hold approximately 6.4%. What was sequenced was ileal tissue. The origin of the receptors is an adult with Crohn's disease. Each CDR3 is given with its conserved first and last residue. The D gene is left open where the match is weak. Only some rows state a clone size, as once, few, many or a class for expanded clones.

CDR3 protein: CASSQSTAYNEQFF
CDR3 DNA: TGTGCCAGCAGCCAATCCACGGCCTACAATGAGCAGTTCTTC
J gene: TRBJ2-1
D gene: .
CDR3 length: 14
clone size: .
V gene: TRBV16

CDR3 protein: CASSLWLAGPLWKTQYF
CDR3 DNA: TGTGCCAGCAGCTTATGGCTAGCGGGCCCCCTTTGGAAGACCCAGTACTTC
J gene: TRBJ2-5
D gene: TRBD2
CDR3 length: 17
clone size: .
V gene: TRBV7-8

CDR3 protein: CASARREKNTEAFF
CDR3 DNA: TGTGCCAGCGCGCGGCGGGAAAAGAACACTGAAGCTTTCTTT
J gene: TRBJ1-1
D gene: .
CDR3 length: 14
clone size: .
V gene: TRBV6-5

CDR3 protein: CASSLLLDEQYF
CDR3 DNA: TGTGCCAGCAGCTTACTCCTAGACGAGCAGTACTTC
J gene: TRBJ2-7
D gene: .
CDR3 length: 12
clone size: once
V gene: TRBV11-3

CDR3 protein: CASSYSSTTEAFF
CDR3 DNA: TGTGCCAGCAGTTACTCGAGTACCACTGAAGCTTTCTTT
J gene: TRBJ1-1
D gene: .
CDR3 length: 13
clone size: large
V gene: TRBV6-5

CDR3 protein: CASRSSGLAGNTQYF
CDR3 DNA: TGTGCCAGCAGGTCTTCGGGACTAGCGGGAAATACGCAGTATTTT
J gene: TRBJ2-3
D gene: TRBD2
CDR3 length: 15
clone size: .
V gene: TRBV5-8

CDR3 protein: CASNNGGRDTEAFF
CDR3 DNA: TGTGCCAGCAATAATGGAGGAAGGGACACTGAAGCTTTCTTT
J gene: TRBJ1-1
D gene: .
CDR3 length: 14
clone size: .
V gene: TRBV28

CDR3 protein: CASSIQSTDTQYF
CDR3 DNA: TGTGCCAGTAGTATCCAGAGCACAGATACGCAGTATTTT
J gene: TRBJ2-3
D gene: .
CDR3 length: 13
clone size: .
V gene: TRBV19

CDR3 protein: CASSYISGQSYEQYF
CDR3 DNA: TGTGCCAGCAGTTACATTTCGGGACAGTCCTACGAGCAGTACTTC
J gene: TRBJ2-7
D gene: TRBD1
CDR3 length: 15
clone size: .
V gene: TRBV6-6

CDR3 protein: CASRPKTGGNSPLHF
CDR3 DNA: TGTGCCAGTAGACCGAAGACAGGGGGTAATTCACCCCTCCACTTT
J gene: TRBJ1-6
D gene: TRBD1
CDR3 length: 15
clone size: .
V gene: TRBV19

CDR3 protein: CASSQELRTGKFF
CDR3 DNA: TGCGCCAGCAGCCAGGAACTCAGGACAGGGAAGTTCTTC
J gene: TRBJ2-1
D gene: TRBD1
CDR3 length: 13
clone size: .
V gene: TRBV4-1

CDR3 protein: CASSLVTGQGGGYTF
CDR3 DNA: TGTGCCAGCAGCTTAGTAACCGGACAGGGGGGAGGCTACACCTTC
J gene: TRBJ1-2
D gene: TRBD1
CDR3 length: 15
clone size: .
V gene: TRBV7-2

CDR3 protein: CASSAQGANPDTQYF
CDR3 DNA: TGTGCCAGCAGCGCCCAGGGCGCCAACCCAGATACGCAGTATTTT
J gene: TRBJ2-3
D gene: .
CDR3 length: 15
clone size: .
V gene: TRBV9

CDR3 protein: CAWSVPPDYGYTF
CDR3 DNA: TGTGCCTGGAGTGTACCCCCGGACTATGGCTACACCTTC
J gene: TRBJ1-2
D gene: .
CDR3 length: 13
clone size: .
V gene: TRBV30

CDR3 protein: CASSAGQLREPQHF
CDR3 DNA: TGTGCCAGCAGTGCGGGACAGCTCAGGGAGCCCCAGCATTTT
J gene: TRBJ1-5
D gene: TRBD1
CDR3 length: 14
clone size: .
V gene: TRBV2

CDR3 protein: CASSLQQGFKLFF
CDR3 DNA: TGTGCCAGTAGTCTCCAACAGGGGTTCAAACTGTTTTTT
J gene: TRBJ1-4
D gene: TRBD1
CDR3 length: 13
clone size: .
V gene: TRBV19

CDR3 protein: CASSYKDGNQPQHF
CDR3 DNA: TGTGCCAGCAGTTACAAGGACGGCAATCAGCCCCAGCATTTT
J gene: TRBJ1-5
D gene: .
CDR3 length: 14
clone size: .
V gene: TRBV6-5

CDR3 protein: CASSLAAGANGYTF
CDR3 DNA: TGTGCCAGCAGCTTAGCAGCGGGGGCTAACGGCTACACCTTC
J gene: TRBJ1-2
D gene: .
CDR3 length: 14
clone size: .
V gene: TRBV7-9

CDR3 protein: CASSDRTSGHNEQFF
CDR3 DNA: TGTGCCAGCAGTGATCGGACTAGCGGCCACAATGAGCAGTTCTTC
J gene: TRBJ2-1
D gene: TRBD2
CDR3 length: 15
clone size: .
V gene: TRBV6-1

CDR3 protein: CASSLGATGVNQPQHF
CDR3 DNA: TGCGCCAGCAGCTTGGGCGCAACAGGGGTTAATCAGCCCCAGCATTTT
J gene: TRBJ1-5
D gene: TRBD1
CDR3 length: 16
clone size: .
V gene: TRBV5-1

CDR3 protein: CASSPTPSSGNTIYF
CDR3 DNA: TGTGCCAGCAGCCCGACCCCGAGCTCTGGAAACACCATATATTTT
J gene: TRBJ1-3
D gene: .
CDR3 length: 15
clone size: .
V gene: TRBV7-9

CDR3 protein: CASSPREYGNTIYF
CDR3 DNA: TGTGCCAGCAGCCCCAGGGAGTACGGAAACACCATATATTTT
J gene: TRBJ1-3
D gene: .
CDR3 length: 14
clone size: .
V gene: TRBV6-1

CDR3 protein: CASSLFSGRDEQYF
CDR3 DNA: TGCGCCAGCAGCTTGTTCTCAGGGAGGGACGAGCAGTACTTC
J gene: TRBJ2-7
D gene: TRBD2
CDR3 length: 14
clone size: .
V gene: TRBV5-1

CDR3 protein: CASSSGQGQGPQHF
CDR3 DNA: TGTGCCAGCAGCTCGGGACAGGGGCAGGGGCCCCAGCATTTT
J gene: TRBJ1-5
D gene: TRBD1
CDR3 length: 14
clone size: .
V gene: TRBV7-2

CDR3 protein: CASSEAPGSEAFF
CDR3 DNA: TGTGCCAGCAGTGAAGCCCCAGGGTCGGAAGCTTTCTTT
J gene: TRBJ1-1
D gene: .
CDR3 length: 13
clone size: .
V gene: TRBV2

CDR3 protein: CAWSSRGAGEQYF
CDR3 DNA: TGTGCCTGGAGTTCACGGGGGGCCGGCGAGCAGTACTTC
J gene: TRBJ2-7
D gene: .
CDR3 length: 13
clone size: .
V gene: TRBV30

CDR3 protein: CASSGDTISYEQYF
CDR3 DNA: TGTGCCAGCAGTGGCGACACTATCTCCTACGAGCAGTACTTC
J gene: TRBJ2-7
D gene: .
CDR3 length: 14
clone size: few
V gene: TRBV6-5

CDR3 protein: CASSFRAPGVEKLFF
CDR3 DNA: TGTGCCAGCAGCTTCCGGGCCCCTGGGGTTGAAAAACTGTTTTTT
J gene: TRBJ1-4
D gene: .
CDR3 length: 15
clone size: .
V gene: TRBV7-9

CDR3 protein: CASSPGLEYEQYF
CDR3 DNA: TGTGCCAGCTCACCAGGTTTGGAGTACGAGCAGTACTTC
J gene: TRBJ2-7
D gene: .
CDR3 length: 13
clone size: few
V gene: TRBV18

CDR3 protein: CASSLSAGRLNTQYF
CDR3 DNA: TGTGCCAGCAGCTTAAGTGCGGGAAGGTTAAATACGCAGTATTTT
J gene: TRBJ2-3
D gene: .
CDR3 length: 15
clone size: .
V gene: TRBV7-3

CDR3 protein: CASSYGAGKGETQYF
CDR3 DNA: TGTGCCAGCAGTTACGGGGCAGGGAAAGGAGAGACCCAGTACTTC
J gene: TRBJ2-5
D gene: .
CDR3 length: 15
clone size: .
V gene: TRBV6-6

CDR3 protein: CASRIPGREQYF
CDR3 DNA: TGTGCCAGCAGGATACCGGGCCGCGAGCAGTACTTC
J gene: TRBJ2-7
D gene: .
CDR3 length: 12
clone size: once
V gene: TRBV27

CDR3 protein: CASSQVMTGTGEDGELFF
CDR3 DNA: TGCGCCAGCAGCCAAGTAATGACCGGGACAGGGGAAGACGGGGAGCTGTTTTTT
J gene: TRBJ2-2
D gene: TRBD1
CDR3 length: 18
clone size: .
V gene: TRBV4-1

CDR3 protein: CASSYGRGGNTGELFF
CDR3 DNA: TGTGCCAGCAGTTACGGCAGGGGTGGTAACACCGGGGAGCTGTTTTTT
J gene: TRBJ2-2
D gene: .
CDR3 length: 16
clone size: .
V gene: TRBV6-5

CDR3 protein: CASSVAGHGGELFF
CDR3 DNA: TGTGCCAGCAGCGTAGCAGGGCACGGCGGGGAGCTGTTTTTT
J gene: TRBJ2-2
D gene: .
CDR3 length: 14
clone size: few
V gene: TRBV9

CDR3 protein: CASSDGSSGNTIYF
CDR3 DNA: TGTGCCAGCAGTGACGGATCCTCTGGAAACACCATATATTTT
J gene: TRBJ1-3
D gene: .
CDR3 length: 14
clone size: .
V gene: TRBV6-1

CDR3 protein: CASSLGQTLSYEQYF
CDR3 DNA: TGTGCCAGCAGCCTGGGACAGACCCTATCCTACGAGCAGTACTTC
J gene: TRBJ2-7
D gene: TRBD1
CDR3 length: 15
clone size: .
V gene: TRBV6-5

CDR3 protein: CASSRQNTDTQYF
CDR3 DNA: TGTGCCAGCAGCCGTCAAAACACAGATACGCAGTATTTT
J gene: TRBJ2-3
D gene: .
CDR3 length: 13
clone size: .
V gene: TRBV7-2

CDR3 protein: CASSSRENSYNEQFF
CDR3 DNA: TGTGCCAGCAGCTCTAGAGAGAATTCCTACAATGAGCAGTTCTTC
J gene: TRBJ2-1
D gene: .
CDR3 length: 15
clone size: .
V gene: TRBV7-9

CDR3 protein: CASSLGAESSYEQYF
CDR3 DNA: TGTGCCAGCAGTTTGGGAGCGGAGAGCTCCTACGAGCAGTACTTC
J gene: TRBJ2-7
D gene: .
CDR3 length: 15
clone size: .
V gene: TRBV27

CDR3 protein: CASSDQETQYF
CDR3 DNA: TGCGCCAGCAGCGATCAAGAGACCCAGTACTTC
J gene: TRBJ2-5
D gene: .
CDR3 length: 11
clone size: .
V gene: TRBV5-1

CDR3 protein: CASSKRTDTTDTQYF
CDR3 DNA: TGTGCCAGCAGCAAACGGACAGATACCACAGATACGCAGTATTTT
J gene: TRBJ2-3
D gene: .
CDR3 length: 15
clone size: .
V gene: TRBV11-2